What follows is one TCR beta chain and its context. Its matching antigen is unknown. V lost 5 bases and J lost 4, with 8 bases in between. Germline CDR1 and CDR2: SGHTA and FQGNSA. This CDR3 has 12 amino acids. This sample was taken from a study of long-term antiretroviral therapy in people with HIV. Study-level results: Regardless of time point, clones expanded before ART dominated the repertoire. Diversity increased after ART yet remained lower than in transplant donor controls. Controls showed broader CDR3 length ranges than did the HIV repertoires.

Researchers report immunoSEQ v3.0 was run at survey level. Sequenced by immunoSEQ multiplex PCR; TCRdb stores in-frame clones only, minus some. The table shows approximately 23,000 clones, with 65% to 85% occurring only once. V gene TRBV7-2 combines with J gene TRBJ2-5; no clear D gene. The sequencing used unsorted PBMCs, collected 1.5 years after starting antiretroviral therapy. The clonotype originates from a man aged 25-45 years with HIV. DNA for the CDR3: TGTGCCAGCAGCCCCGTTGGAGAGACCCAGTACTTC. Protein: CASSPVGETQYF. Drawing the rest from reference TRBV7-2 and TRBJ2-5, the complete variable domain is GAGVSQSPSNKVTEKGKDVELRCDPISGHTALYWYRQSLGQGLEFLIYFQGNSAPDKSGLPSDRFSAERTGGSVSTLTIQRTQQEDSAVYLCASSPVGETQYFGPGTRLLVL.